This T cell receptor beta chain originates from a study of identical twins. TCRdb re-derived calls from the 5' RACE reads in MiXCR, one entry per CDR3 protein. The sample has roughly 220,000 distinct CDR3 sequences, 5.5% to 7.5% seen once. The CDR3 runs 15 residues. Trimming took off 0 bases at V and 2 bases at J, with 12 bases between the two ends. CDR1 is SGHDT and CDR2 is YYEEEE in the germline V gene. A remark on this clonotype: Its antigen is as yet unknown.

Broader study findings: Abundant beta clonotypes from cord blood had fewer insertions, unlike memory repertoires, which showed none.

This sample was also put to use in a study of T cells expressing NK-cell markers.

The rearrangement joins TRBV5-6 to TRBJ2-7, with a weak D call TRBD2 (6 bases). Sequencing used CD8+ T cells sorted from blood. The clonotype originates from a woman younger than 30 in good health. The CDR3 spells CASSLGGGPTYEQYF. Here the CDR3 DNA reads TGTGCCAGCAGCTTGGGTGGAGGGCCCACCTACGAGCAGTACTTC.